This TCR beta chain comes out of a study of T-cell reconstitution after alpha-beta-depleted transplantation in children. This CDR3 has 12 amino acids. CDR1 DFQATT and CDR2 SNEGSKA come from the germline V gene (reference sequence). V was cut by 5 bases and J by 2 bases, with 9 bases left in between. There are many counts of this clonotype. Preparation of the TCRbeta library involved a method that used unique molecular identifiers. TCRdb reprocessed the PCR reads with MiXCR, giving one entry per CDR3 protein. Seen here are roughly 610,000 distinct CDR3 sequences, 10% observed once, and the top ten hold about 4.3%.

The chain combines TRBV20-1 with TRBJ2-5, with D unresolved. The TCR originated in a human donor who donated a stem cell graft to a child with acute myeloid leukemia. Sample: PBMCs from the stem cell graft donor, taken from the stem cell graft. The CDR3 loop is CSAQLGQETQYF. The CDR3 coding sequence is TGCAGTGCTCAGCTAGGGCAAGAGACCCAGTACTTC.